This is a list of T cell receptor beta chains from one sample in a study of cytomegalovirus exposure and HLA in healthy donors. Profiling relied on immunoSEQ multiplex PCR, and the TCRdb table lists in-frame clones only, not all of them. This table has 210,000 or so clones, 83% appearing once. Sequencing was carried out using PBMCs. These receptors all come from a girl under 18 in good health and CMV-seronegative. Both conserved end residues are part of each CDR3. Each record gives: CDR3 DNA, CDR3 protein, V gene, J gene, clone size, CDR3 length, D gene. D genes are given only for firm matches. Not all rows give a size; the values are once, few, many and, for expanded clones, a class.

DNA: TGTGCCAGCAGCACAACAGGGACCAACGTCCTGACTTTC; CDR3: CASSTTGTNVLTF; V: TRBV7-2; J: TRBJ2-6; size: -; length: 13; D: -
DNA: TGTGCCAGCAGTTTTGGACTAGCGGGAGACGAGCAGTACTTC; CDR3: CASSFGLAGDEQYF; V: TRBV5-4; J: TRBJ2-7; size: -; length: 14; D: TRBD2
DNA: TGTGCCAGCAGCGGACGATTCGGGACAGGGAACACCGGGGAGCTGTTTTTT; CDR3: CASSGRFGTGNTGELFF; V: TRBV28; J: TRBJ2-2; size: -; length: 17; D: TRBD1
DNA: TGTGCCAGCAAAATGAGGGCAGGGGAAGAGACCCAGTACTTC; CDR3: CASKMRAGEETQYF; V: TRBV7-2; J: TRBJ2-5; size: -; length: 14; D: -
DNA: TGTGCCAGCAGCTTAATAGCGGGCGGGGAGCTGTTTTTT; CDR3: CASSLIAGGELFF; V: TRBV7-3; J: TRBJ2-2; size: -; length: 13; D: TRBD2
DNA: TGTGCCAGCGAAGGTACGGGGACTTCCTACGAGCAGTACTTC; CDR3: CASEGTGTSYEQYF; V: TRBV28; J: TRBJ2-7; size: -; length: 14; D: -
DNA: TGTGCCAGTAGTATCCCGATTGGGAGCGGCTGGAGCTCCTATAATTCACCCCTCCACTTT; CDR3: CASSIPIGSGWSSYNSPLHF; V: TRBV19; J: TRBJ1-6; size: -; length: 20; D: -
DNA: TGTGCCAGCAGTGGGCGTTCTAGCGGGACGTACCAAGAGACCCAGTACTTC; CDR3: CASSGRSSGTYQETQYF; V: TRBV6-1; J: TRBJ2-5; size: -; length: 17; D: TRBD2
DNA: TGTGCCTGGAGTGTACGGTTGTTCGATTCACCCCTCCACTTT; CDR3: CAWSVRLFDSPLHF; V: TRBV30; J: TRBJ1-6; size: once; length: 14; D: -
DNA: TGTGCCAGCAGTGAATGGGAGGGGACTCGAGAGACCCAGTACTTC; CDR3: CASSEWEGTRETQYF; V: TRBV2; J: TRBJ2-5; size: -; length: 15; D: TRBD2
DNA: TGTGCCAGCAGCACTAAAAACATTCAGTACTTC; CDR3: CASSTKNIQYF; V: TRBV7-2; J: TRBJ2-4; size: -; length: 11; D: -
DNA: TGTGCCAGCAGCTTGTTTGCGAAATGGGGCGATCCAGATACGCAGTATTTT; CDR3: CASSLFAKWGDPDTQYF; V: TRBV5-6; J: TRBJ2-3; size: -; length: 17; D: -
DNA: TGTGCCAGCAGTTACTCTGGCGGGTGGCTCTACGAGCAGTACTTC; CDR3: CASSYSGGWLYEQYF; V: TRBV6-5; J: TRBJ2-7; size: -; length: 15; D: -
DNA: TGTGCCAGCAGTTCCCGGGGGGCGTGGCCGGGTGGGGCCAACGTCCTGACTTTC; CDR3: CASSSRGAWPGGANVLTF; V: TRBV28; J: TRBJ2-6; size: -; length: 18; D: -
DNA: TGTGCCAGCACAGGGTTTATGAACACTGAAGCTTTCTTT; CDR3: CASTGFMNTEAFF; V: TRBV2; J: TRBJ1-1; size: few; length: 13; D: -
DNA: TGTGCCAGTAGTACCCGAAGAAAGAGCTCAGATACGCAGTATTTT; CDR3: CASSTRRKSSDTQYF; V: TRBV19; J: TRBJ2-3; size: -; length: 15; D: -
DNA: TGCGCCAGCAGCCAATTTACCCGGGACAGGGCTTCGGATGGCTACACCTTC; CDR3: CASSQFTRDRASDGYTF; V: TRBV4-1; J: TRBJ1-2; size: -; length: 17; D: TRBD1
DNA: TGTGCCAGCAGCTCCCCCTTGGGGCGCTCTGGAAACACCATATATTTT; CDR3: CASSSPLGRSGNTIYF; V: TRBV28; J: TRBJ1-3; size: -; length: 16; D: -
DNA: TGCGCCAGCAGCTATTGGGGGGGGACCCATATCCCGGAGCAGTTCTTC; CDR3: CASSYWGGTHIPEQFF; V: TRBV5-1; J: TRBJ2-1; size: -; length: 16; D: TRBD2
DNA: TGTGCCAGCAGCTCGGACAGGGGGGAGACCCAGTACTTC; CDR3: CASSSDRGETQYF; V: TRBV7-6; J: TRBJ2-5; size: -; length: 13; D: TRBD1
DNA: TGCGCCAGCAGCCAAGACCGGGACAGGAGGTTCTTC; CDR3: CASSQDRDRRFF; V: TRBV4-1; J: TRBJ2-1; size: -; length: 12; D: TRBD1
DNA: TGTGCCAGCACAAGCAGAGCGGGGGGTTACACCGGGGAGCTGTTTTTT; CDR3: CASTSRAGGYTGELFF; V: TRBV28; J: TRBJ2-2; size: -; length: 16; D: TRBD2
DNA: TGTGCCAGCAGCTTTATATTGGAAAAACGAGGCTACAATGAGCAGTTCTTC; CDR3: CASSFILEKRGYNEQFF; V: TRBV5-6; J: TRBJ2-1; size: once; length: 17; D: -
DNA: TGTGCCAGCAGCCCCGGGTATTACCAGCCCCAGCATTTT; CDR3: CASSPGYYQPQHF; V: TRBV7-2; J: TRBJ1-5; size: once; length: 13; D: -
DNA: TGTGCCAGAGGCGGTACCGGCCCCTCGGCCCACGAGCAGTACTTC; CDR3: CARGGTGPSAHEQYF; V: TRBV5-3; J: TRBJ2-7; size: -; length: 15; D: -
DNA: TGTGCCAGTATAGATCAACCCCGGACTAGCGGGAGCTTGCAGTACTTC; CDR3: CASIDQPRTSGSLQYF; V: TRBV6-6; J: TRBJ2-5; size: -; length: 16; D: TRBD2
DNA: TGTGCCAGCAGCCGAAGGGGACTAGCTTACAATGAGCAGTTCTTC; CDR3: CASSRRGLAYNEQFF; V: TRBV7-8; J: TRBJ2-1; size: -; length: 15; D: TRBD2
DNA: TGTGCCAGCAGCGTAGAGGGACTAGCGGGATTGGTTGAGCAGTTCTTC; CDR3: CASSVEGLAGLVEQFF; V: TRBV9; J: TRBJ2-1; size: -; length: 16; D: TRBD2
DNA: TGCGCCAGCAGGGGGCAATTGAACACCGGGGAGCTGTTTTTT; CDR3: CASRGQLNTGELFF; V: TRBV4-1; J: TRBJ2-2; size: -; length: 14; D: -
DNA: TGTGCCAGTAGTATTTTGCAGGGGTCGGGGAAGACCCAGTACTTC; CDR3: CASSILQGSGKTQYF; V: TRBV19; J: TRBJ2-5; size: -; length: 15; D: -
DNA: TGTGCCAGCAGCTTGGAGGCGGGATTTGAGAAGACCCAGTACTTC; CDR3: CASSLEAGFEKTQYF; V: TRBV5-4; J: TRBJ2-5; size: once; length: 15; D: -
DNA: TGTGCCAGCAGTTTTGGGTCTGCAGCGCCCGGTGGGAACACTGAAGCTTTCTTT; CDR3: CASSFGSAAPGGNTEAFF; V: TRBV27; J: TRBJ1-1; size: -; length: 18; D: -
DNA: TGTGCCAGCAGCAGAGAGGAAGGGGGCGACGAAAAACTGTTTTTT; CDR3: CASSREEGGDEKLFF; V: TRBV9; J: TRBJ1-4; size: -; length: 15; D: TRBD1
DNA: TGTGCCAGCAGCAGGACACAGGGGGAACACGGGGAGCTGTTTTTT; CDR3: CASSRTQGEHGELFF; V: TRBV18; J: TRBJ2-2; size: -; length: 15; D: TRBD1
DNA: TGCGCCAGCAGCCAAGATGGACAGGGGACACCCCTCCACTTT; CDR3: CASSQDGQGTPLHF; V: TRBV4-3; J: TRBJ1-6; size: few; length: 14; D: TRBD1
DNA: TGCGCCAGCAGCTGGGGGACAGGGGTGCACGAGCAGTACTTC; CDR3: CASSWGTGVHEQYF; V: TRBV5-1; J: TRBJ2-7; size: -; length: 14; D: TRBD1
DNA: TGTGCCAGCAGGGTGGCGGGGAGAGAGACCCAGTACTTC; CDR3: CASRVAGRETQYF; V: TRBV28; J: TRBJ2-5; size: -; length: 13; D: -
DNA: TGTGCCAGCAGCTTAGGACAGGCGGTGGTAGGCTACACCTTC; CDR3: CASSLGQAVVGYTF; V: TRBV5-6; J: TRBJ1-2; size: -; length: 14; D: TRBD1
DNA: TGTGCCAGCAGCTTAGAGACTAGCTCCTACAATGAGCAGTTCTTC; CDR3: CASSLETSSYNEQFF; V: TRBV7-8; J: TRBJ2-1; size: -; length: 15; D: -
DNA: TGTGCCAGCAGCCAAGAAGACACCCTTTATTGGCCCCAGCATTTT; CDR3: CASSQEDTLYWPQHF; V: TRBV4-2; J: TRBJ1-5; size: few; length: 15; D: -
DNA: TGTGCCAGCAGTTCCGCGGGACAGTTCAGAGGGACCCAGTACTTC; CDR3: CASSSAGQFRGTQYF; V: TRBV6-5; J: TRBJ2-5; size: -; length: 15; D: -
DNA: TGTGCCAGCAGTCTCCAGACAGGGTATGGCTACACCTTC; CDR3: CASSLQTGYGYTF; V: TRBV2; J: TRBJ1-2; size: -; length: 13; D: TRBD1
DNA: TGTGCCAGCAGCATCACTGGGGGGGGCGGTACAGATACGCAGTATTTT; CDR3: CASSITGGGGTDTQYF; V: TRBV7-8; J: TRBJ2-3; size: -; length: 16; D: -
DNA: TGTGCCAGCAGCTTCCCGGGATCGATCTATGGCTACACCTTC; CDR3: CASSFPGSIYGYTF; V: TRBV7-9; J: TRBJ1-2; size: once; length: 14; D: -
DNA: TGTGCCAGCAGCAGGACAGCGGCCCTCTACGAGCAGTACTTC; CDR3: CASSRTAALYEQYF; V: TRBV6-5; J: TRBJ2-7; size: few; length: 14; D: -
DNA: TGTGCCAGCAGCCTGGAGGTTAGCCGGAACAATGAGCAGTTCTTC; CDR3: CASSLEVSRNNEQFF; V: TRBV14; J: TRBJ2-1; size: -; length: 15; D: -
DNA: TGTGCCAGCAGCGTAGGGAGGGATGCTTCAACTGAAGCTTTCTTT; CDR3: CASSVGRDASTEAFF; V: TRBV9; J: TRBJ1-1; size: -; length: 15; D: -
DNA: TGTGCCAGCAGTTTGACGGACAGGGGACGGGGTTATGGCTACACCTTC; CDR3: CASSLTDRGRGYGYTF; V: TRBV28; J: TRBJ1-2; size: -; length: 16; D: TRBD1
DNA: TGTGCCAGCACAACCGGGACAGGGGAGGCGGGGGCCAACGTCCTGACTTTC; CDR3: CASTTGTGEAGANVLTF; V: TRBV9; J: TRBJ2-6; size: -; length: 17; D: TRBD1
DNA: TGTGCCAGCAGTCCGACTGGGGGGGAGGTTTACAATGAGCAGTTCTTC; CDR3: CASSPTGGEVYNEQFF; V: TRBV7-9; J: TRBJ2-1; size: -; length: 16; D: TRBD2
DNA: TGTGCCAGCAGACGGACAGGGAATTATAATTCACCCCTCCACTTT; CDR3: CASRRTGNYNSPLHF; V: TRBV6-5; J: TRBJ1-6; size: -; length: 15; D: TRBD1
DNA: TGTGCCTGGAGAGCCGGACAAATAAATGAAAAACTGTTTTTT; CDR3: CAWRAGQINEKLFF; V: TRBV30; J: TRBJ1-4; size: -; length: 14; D: -
DNA: TGTGCCAGCAGCTTATGGGAGAGAGAGACCCAGTACTTC; CDR3: CASSLWERETQYF; V: TRBV7-6; J: TRBJ2-5; size: once; length: 13; D: -
DNA: TGTGCCAGCTCACCACCGGACAGGGTAGGGAATTCACCCCTCCACTTT; CDR3: CASSPPDRVGNSPLHF; V: TRBV18; J: TRBJ1-6; size: once; length: 16; D: TRBD1
DNA: TGTGCCAGCAGCTTGGTGTCGGGTGCGGGTGAGCAGTTCTTC; CDR3: CASSLVSGAGEQFF; V: TRBV5-6; J: TRBJ2-1; size: -; length: 14; D: -